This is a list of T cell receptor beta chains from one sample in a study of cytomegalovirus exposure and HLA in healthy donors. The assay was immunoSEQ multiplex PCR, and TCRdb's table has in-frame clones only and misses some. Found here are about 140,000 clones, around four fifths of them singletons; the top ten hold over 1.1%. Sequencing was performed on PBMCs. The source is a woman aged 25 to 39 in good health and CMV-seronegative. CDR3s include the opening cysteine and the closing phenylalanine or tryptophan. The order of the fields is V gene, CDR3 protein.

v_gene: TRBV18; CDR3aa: CASSPRDGRSEQYF
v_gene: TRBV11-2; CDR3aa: CASSLDGAGRDTQYF
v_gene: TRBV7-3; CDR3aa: CASSLTGTSGGAGDTQYF
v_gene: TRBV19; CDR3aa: CASKMAGAGTDTQYF
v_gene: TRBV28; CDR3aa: CASSFGLAGGPGETQYF
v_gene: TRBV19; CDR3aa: CASSTGTGMEGREKLFF
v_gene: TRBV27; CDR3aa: CASSYARQGASYGYTF
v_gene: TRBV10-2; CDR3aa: CASSDRALGDGELFF
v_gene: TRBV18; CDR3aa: CASSPPGTGDQPQHF
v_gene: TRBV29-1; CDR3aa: CSVIDSNQPQHF
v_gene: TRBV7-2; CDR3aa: CASSLQAGSAYEQYF
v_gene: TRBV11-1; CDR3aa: CASSNRETLTEQFF
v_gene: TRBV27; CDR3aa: CASRMRQGVGAFF
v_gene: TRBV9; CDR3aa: CASSVLAGAYTGELFF
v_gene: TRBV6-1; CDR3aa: CASRDGGNEQYF
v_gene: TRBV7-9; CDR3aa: CASSPRRGNEKLFF
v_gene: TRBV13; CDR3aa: CASSLVLSPSGYQETQYF
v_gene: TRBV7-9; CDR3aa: CASSLRDSNQPQHF
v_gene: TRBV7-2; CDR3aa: CASSLASASGGYEQYF
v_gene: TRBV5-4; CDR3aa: CASSLGQFDHSGNTIYF
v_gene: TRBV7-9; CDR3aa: CASSKAGTVGYEQYF
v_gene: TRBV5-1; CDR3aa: CASSLSGSGQFF
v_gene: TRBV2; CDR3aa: CASGERGAEGGQFF
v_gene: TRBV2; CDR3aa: CASSGGQVTTDTQYF
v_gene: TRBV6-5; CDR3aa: CASSYSRLEKTQYF
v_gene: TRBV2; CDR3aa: CASKKGALTLSYEQYF
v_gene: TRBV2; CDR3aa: CASSEPGQGKKYF
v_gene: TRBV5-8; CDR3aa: CASSLAINSPLHF
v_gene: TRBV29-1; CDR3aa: CSAGQLNTEAFF
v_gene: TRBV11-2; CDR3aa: CASSSYRGNNEKLFF
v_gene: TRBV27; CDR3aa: CASSLTGAEQYF
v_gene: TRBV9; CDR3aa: CASSGFSGSSYNEQFF
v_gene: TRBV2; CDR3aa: CASRERSSADTQYF
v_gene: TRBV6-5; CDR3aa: CASSWSGQGNSPLHF
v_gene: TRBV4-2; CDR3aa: CASSRIAGGLNEKLFF
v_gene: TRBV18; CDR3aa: CASSPWTGGNIQYF
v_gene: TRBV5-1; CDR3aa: CASSLRQGGNEKLFF
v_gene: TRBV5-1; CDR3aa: CASSPGQGAEAFF
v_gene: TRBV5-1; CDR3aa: CASSLDSRNTEAFF
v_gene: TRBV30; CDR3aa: CAWSKTGGADQPQHF
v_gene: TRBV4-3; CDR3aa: CASSQLGLAGGLFF
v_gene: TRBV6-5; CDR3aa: CASSYSRTGSRGYTF
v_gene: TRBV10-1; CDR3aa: CASSEVGGVQYF
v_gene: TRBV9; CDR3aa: CASSVEAGHTIYF
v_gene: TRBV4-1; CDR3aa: CASSQEVRPTGGELFF
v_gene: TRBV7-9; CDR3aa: CASSSSSFTEAFF
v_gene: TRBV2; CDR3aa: CASSVSRGLAVDEQYF
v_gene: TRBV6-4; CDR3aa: CASSDSDNNEQFF
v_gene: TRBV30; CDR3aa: CAWSVTGSSYEQYF
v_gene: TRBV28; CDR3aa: CASKLPGVPLQNSPLHF
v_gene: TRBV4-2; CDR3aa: CASSQGQGGVRQFF